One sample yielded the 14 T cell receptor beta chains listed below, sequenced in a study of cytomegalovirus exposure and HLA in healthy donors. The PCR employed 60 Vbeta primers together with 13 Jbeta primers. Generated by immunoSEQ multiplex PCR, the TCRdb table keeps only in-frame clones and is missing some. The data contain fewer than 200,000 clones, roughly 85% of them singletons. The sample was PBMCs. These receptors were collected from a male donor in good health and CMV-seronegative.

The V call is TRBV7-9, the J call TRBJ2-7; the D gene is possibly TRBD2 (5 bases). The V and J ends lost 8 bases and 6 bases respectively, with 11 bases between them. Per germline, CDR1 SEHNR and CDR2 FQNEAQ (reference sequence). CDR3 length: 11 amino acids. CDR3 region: CASESGFEQYF. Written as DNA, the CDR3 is TGTGCCAGCGAGTCGGGGTTCGAGCAGTACTTC. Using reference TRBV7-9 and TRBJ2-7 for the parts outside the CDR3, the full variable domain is DTGVSQNPRHKITKRGQNVTFRCDPISEHNRLYWYRQTLGQGPEFLTYFQNEAQLEKSRLLSDRFSAERPKGSFSTLEIQRTEQGDSAMYLCASESGFEQYFGPGTRLTVT.

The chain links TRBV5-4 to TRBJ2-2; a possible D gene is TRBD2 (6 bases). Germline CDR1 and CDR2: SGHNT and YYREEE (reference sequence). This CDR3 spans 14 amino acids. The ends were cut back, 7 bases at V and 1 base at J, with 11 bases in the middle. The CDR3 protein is CASYRGLNTGELFF. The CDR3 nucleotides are TGTGCCAGCTATCGGGGACTGAACACCGGGGAGCTGTTTTTT.

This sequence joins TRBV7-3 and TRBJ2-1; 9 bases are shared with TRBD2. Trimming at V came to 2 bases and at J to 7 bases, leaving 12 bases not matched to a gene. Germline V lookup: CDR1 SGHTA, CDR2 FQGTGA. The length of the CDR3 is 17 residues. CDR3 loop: CASSLGGVLAGRNEQFF. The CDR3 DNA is TGTGCCAGCAGCTTAGGGGGGGTGCTAGCGGGAAGGAATGAGCAGTTCTTC.

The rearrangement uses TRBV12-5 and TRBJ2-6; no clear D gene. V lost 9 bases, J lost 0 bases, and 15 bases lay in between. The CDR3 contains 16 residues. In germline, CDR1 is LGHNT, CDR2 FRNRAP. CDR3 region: CASALAFDSGANVLTF. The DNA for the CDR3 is TGTGCTAGCGCACTCGCCTTCGACTCTGGGGCCAACGTCCTGACTTTC.

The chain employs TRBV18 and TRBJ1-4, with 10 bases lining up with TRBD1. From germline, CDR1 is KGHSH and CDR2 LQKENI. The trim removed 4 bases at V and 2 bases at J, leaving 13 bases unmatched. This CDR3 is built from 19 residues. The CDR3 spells CASSRGRRQGALTNEKLFF. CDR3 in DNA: TGTGCCAGCTCACGGGGCCGACGACAGGGGGCACTGACTAATGAAAAACTGTTTTTT.

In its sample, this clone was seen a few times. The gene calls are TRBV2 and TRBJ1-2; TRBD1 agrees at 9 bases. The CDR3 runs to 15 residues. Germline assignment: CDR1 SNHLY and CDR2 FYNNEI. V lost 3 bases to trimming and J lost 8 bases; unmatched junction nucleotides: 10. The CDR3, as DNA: TGTGCCAGCAGTGACGGGGACAGGGCGAGGACCGGCTACACCTTC. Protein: CASSDGDRARTGYTF.

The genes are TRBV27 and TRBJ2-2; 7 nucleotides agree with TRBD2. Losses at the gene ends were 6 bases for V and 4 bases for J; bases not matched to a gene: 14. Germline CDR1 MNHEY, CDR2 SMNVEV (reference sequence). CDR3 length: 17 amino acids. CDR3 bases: TGTGCCAGCAGCCCCAATGCGGGGGTTGGGAGCACCGGGGAGCTGTTTTTT. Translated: CASSPNAGVGSTGELFF.

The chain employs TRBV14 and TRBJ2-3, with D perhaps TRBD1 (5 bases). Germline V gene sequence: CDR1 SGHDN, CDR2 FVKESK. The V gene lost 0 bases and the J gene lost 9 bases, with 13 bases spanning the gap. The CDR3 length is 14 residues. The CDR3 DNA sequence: TGTGCCAGCAGCCAAGATCAGGGCTTCCTCACGCAGTATTTT. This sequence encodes CASSQDQGFLTQYF.

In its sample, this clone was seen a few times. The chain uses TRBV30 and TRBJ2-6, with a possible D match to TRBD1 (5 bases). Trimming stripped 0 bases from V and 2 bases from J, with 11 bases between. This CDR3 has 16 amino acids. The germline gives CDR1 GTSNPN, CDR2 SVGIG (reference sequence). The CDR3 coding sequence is TGTGCCTGGAGTGTAAAGGGCAGGGCTGGGGCCAACGTCCTGACTTTC. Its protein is CAWSVKGRAGANVLTF.

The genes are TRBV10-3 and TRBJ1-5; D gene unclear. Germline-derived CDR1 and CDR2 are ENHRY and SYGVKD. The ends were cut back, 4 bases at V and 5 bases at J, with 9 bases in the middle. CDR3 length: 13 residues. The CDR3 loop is CAISAAGYQPQHF. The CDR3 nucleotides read TGTGCCATCAGTGCGGCAGGTTATCAGCCCCAGCATTTT.

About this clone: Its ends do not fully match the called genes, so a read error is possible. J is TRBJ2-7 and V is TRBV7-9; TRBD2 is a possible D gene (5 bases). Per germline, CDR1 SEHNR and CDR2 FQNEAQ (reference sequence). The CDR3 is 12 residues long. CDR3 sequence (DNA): TGTTCCAGCAGCTTCGGGTCGGGGGAGCAGTACTTC. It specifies CSSSFGSGEQYF.

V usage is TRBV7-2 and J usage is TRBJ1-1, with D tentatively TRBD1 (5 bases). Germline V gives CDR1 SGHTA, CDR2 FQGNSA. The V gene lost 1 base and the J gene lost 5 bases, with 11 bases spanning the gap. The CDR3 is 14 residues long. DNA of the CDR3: TGTGCCAGCAGCTTAGTTCAGGGAAAGACTGAAGCTTTCTTT. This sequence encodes CASSLVQGKTEAFF.

For the CDR3, the DNA is TGTGCCAGCTTCGACCGGGGCGAGCAGTACTTC. Translating it yields CASFDRGEQYF. V usage is TRBV2 and J usage is TRBJ2-7, with D perhaps TRBD2 (5 bases). V lost 8 bases and J lost 6, with 11 bases in between. CDR3 length equals 11 residues. Germline CDR1 is SNHLY and CDR2 is FYNNEI.

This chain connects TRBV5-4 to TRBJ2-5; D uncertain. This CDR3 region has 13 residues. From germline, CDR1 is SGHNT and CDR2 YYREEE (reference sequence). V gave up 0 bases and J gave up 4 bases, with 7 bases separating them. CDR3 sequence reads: CASSLGAGETQYF. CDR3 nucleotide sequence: TGTGCCAGCAGCTTGGGGGCCGGAGAGACCCAGTACTTC.